The clone carrying this T cell receptor beta chain has just a few counts. Its antigen is still unknown. CDR3 length equals 15 residues. Germline V gene data show CDR1 as MNHEY and CDR2 as SVGEGT. Trimming removed 6 bases from V and 1 base from J; junction bases left unmatched: 7. There were TCR beta CDR3 regions amplified from RNA transcripts. The HTBI primer set served for first-round RT-PCR of the TCR CDR3. MiXCR, applied by TCRdb to the multiplex PCR reads, yields one record per CDR3 protein. The data hold 370,000 or so distinct CDR3 sequences, with just under 25% observed a single time. The source of the sample is a study of T cells in Graves' hyperthyroidism and ophthalmopathy. Whole-study context: Before any treatment, at initial diagnosis, peripheral blood was collected.

General study points: Ophthalmopathy, as predicted by the model, came a median 6.5 months after the prediction.

This TCR came from a middle-aged man with Graves' hyperthyroidism. The sample comprised blood. The chain recombines TRBV6-2 or TRBV6-3 with TRBJ2-3, with 7 bases aligning to TRBD2. The CDR3 sequence is CASRDALAGTDTQYF. Written as DNA, the CDR3 is TGTGCCAGCAGAGACGCCCTAGCGGGCACAGATACGCAGTATTTT.